This T cell receptor (beta chain) comes out of a study of patients and donors after allogeneic stem cell transplantation. Trimming left V 3 bases short and J 4 bases short, with 10 bases between. In germline, CDR1 is SGDLS, CDR2 YYNGEE. This CDR3 has 13 residues. One entry per CDR3 protein, called by TCRdb with MiXCR from the RT-PCR reads. The repertoire includes some 960,000 distinct CDR3 sequences, roughly 18% of them detected once, and under 6.5% sits in the top ten. The sample consisted of blood, either unsorted or a sorted T cell fraction (not recorded which). The receptor's source is a human donor who was either an allogeneic HSCT recipient or a stem cell or donor lymphocyte infusion donor (not recorded which). It is not recorded whose cells these are; they may come from a transplant donor. This chain uses TRBV9 with TRBJ1-1; D is uncertain. This CDR3 is CASSAGLGTEAFF. CDR3 DNA: TGTGCCAGCAGCGCTGGGCTGGGCACTGAAGCTTTCTTT.